The TCR beta chain under discussion was sequenced for a study of monozygotic twins with cystic fibrosis. Study results and limitations: In 13 of 16 pairs, V gene usage was closest to the co-twin's. Median Simpson clonality of 0.0095 suggested naive T cells predominated.

Points on this clone: Its antigen is currently unknown.

Unmatched junction bases numbered 5, after V lost 6 bases and J lost 5 bases. The CDR3 loop spans 14 amino acids. Germline assignment: CDR1 MGHRA and CDR2 YSYEKL. Here immunoSEQ multiplex PCR was the method, and the copy in TCRdb shows in-frame clones only, minus some. The data show some 31,000 clones, with over 80% seen just once and just under 0.9% held by the top ten. J is TRBJ2-7 and V is TRBV4-1; 12 bases line up with TRBD2. The receptor was isolated from a girl aged 2-10 years with cystic fibrosis. Sequencing input: blood. The CDR3: CASSQTSGSDEQYF. The CDR3 nucleotides read TGCGCCAGCAGTCAGACTAGCGGGAGCGACGAGCAGTACTTC.